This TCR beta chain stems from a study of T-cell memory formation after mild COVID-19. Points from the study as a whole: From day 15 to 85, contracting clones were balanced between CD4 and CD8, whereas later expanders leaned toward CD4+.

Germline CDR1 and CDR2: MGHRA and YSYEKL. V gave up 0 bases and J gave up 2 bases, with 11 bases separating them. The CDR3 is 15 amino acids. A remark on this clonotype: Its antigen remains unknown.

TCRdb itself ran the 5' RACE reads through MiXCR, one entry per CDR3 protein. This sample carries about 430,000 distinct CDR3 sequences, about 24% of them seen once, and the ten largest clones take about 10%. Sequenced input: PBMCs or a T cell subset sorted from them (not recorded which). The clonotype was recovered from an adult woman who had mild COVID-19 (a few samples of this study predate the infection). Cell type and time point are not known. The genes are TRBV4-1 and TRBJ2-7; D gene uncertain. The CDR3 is CASSQEAMRAYEQYF. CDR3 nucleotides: TGCGCCAGCAGCCAAGAGGCGATGAGAGCCTACGAGCAGTACTTC.